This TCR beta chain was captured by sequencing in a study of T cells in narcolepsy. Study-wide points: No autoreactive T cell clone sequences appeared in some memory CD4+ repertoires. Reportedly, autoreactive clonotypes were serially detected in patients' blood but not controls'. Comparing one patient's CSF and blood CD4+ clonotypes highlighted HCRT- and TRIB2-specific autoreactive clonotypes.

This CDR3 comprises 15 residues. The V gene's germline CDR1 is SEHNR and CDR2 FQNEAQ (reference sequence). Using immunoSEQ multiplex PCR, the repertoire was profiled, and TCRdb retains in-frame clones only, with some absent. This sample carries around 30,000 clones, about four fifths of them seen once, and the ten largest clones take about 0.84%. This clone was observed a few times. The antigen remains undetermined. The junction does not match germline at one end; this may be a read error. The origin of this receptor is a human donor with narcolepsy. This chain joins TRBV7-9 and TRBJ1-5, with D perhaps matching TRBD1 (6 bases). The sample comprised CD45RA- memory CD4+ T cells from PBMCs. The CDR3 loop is CASSPTGVSIQPQHF. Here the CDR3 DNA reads TGTGCCAGCAGCCCGACAGGTGTTAGCATTCAGCCCCAGCATTTT.